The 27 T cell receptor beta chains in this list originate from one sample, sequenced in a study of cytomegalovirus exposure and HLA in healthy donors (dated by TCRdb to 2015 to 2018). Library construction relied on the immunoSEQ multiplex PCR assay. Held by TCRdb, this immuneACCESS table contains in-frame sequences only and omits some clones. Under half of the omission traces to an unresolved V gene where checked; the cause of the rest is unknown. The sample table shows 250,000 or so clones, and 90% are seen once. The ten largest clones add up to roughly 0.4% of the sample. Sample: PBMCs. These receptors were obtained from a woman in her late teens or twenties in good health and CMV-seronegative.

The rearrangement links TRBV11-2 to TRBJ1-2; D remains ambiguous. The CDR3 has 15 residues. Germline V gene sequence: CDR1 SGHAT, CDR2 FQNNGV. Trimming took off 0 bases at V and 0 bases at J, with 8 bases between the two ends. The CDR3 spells CASSLEPRANYGYTF. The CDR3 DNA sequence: TGTGCCAGCAGCTTAGAACCCCGAGCTAACTATGGCTACACCTTC. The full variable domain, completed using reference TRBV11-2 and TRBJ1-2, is EAGVAQSPRYKIIEKRQSVAFWCNPISGHATLYWYQQILGQGPKLLIQFQNNGVVDDSQLPKDRFSAERLKGVDSTLKIQPAKLEDSAVYLCASSLEPRANYGYTFGSGTRLTVV.

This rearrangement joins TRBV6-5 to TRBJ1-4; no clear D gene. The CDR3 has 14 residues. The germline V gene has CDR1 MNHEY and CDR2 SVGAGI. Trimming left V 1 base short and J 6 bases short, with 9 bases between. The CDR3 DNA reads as TGTGCCAGCAGTTACTACGGAGAGCATGAAAAACTGTTTTTT. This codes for CASSYYGEHEKLFF.

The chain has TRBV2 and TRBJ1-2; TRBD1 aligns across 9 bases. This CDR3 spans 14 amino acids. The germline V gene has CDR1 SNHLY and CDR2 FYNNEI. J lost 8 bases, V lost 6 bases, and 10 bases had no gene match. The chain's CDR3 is CASRETGGTSGYTF. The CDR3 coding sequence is TGTGCCAGCAGAGAAACAGGGGGCACCTCGGGCTACACCTTC.

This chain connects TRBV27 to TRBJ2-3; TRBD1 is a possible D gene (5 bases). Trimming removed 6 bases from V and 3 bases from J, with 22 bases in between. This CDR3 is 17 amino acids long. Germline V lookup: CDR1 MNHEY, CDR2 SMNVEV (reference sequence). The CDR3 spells CASSPLVTATVTDTQYF. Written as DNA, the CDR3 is TGTGCCAGCAGCCCTCTGGTGACAGCGACGGTGACAGATACGCAGTATTTT.

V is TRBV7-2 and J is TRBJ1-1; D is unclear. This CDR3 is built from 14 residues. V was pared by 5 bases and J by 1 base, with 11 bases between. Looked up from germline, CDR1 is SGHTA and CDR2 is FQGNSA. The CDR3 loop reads CASSVSPRNTEAFF. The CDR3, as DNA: TGTGCCAGCAGCGTCAGCCCTAGGAACACTGAAGCTTTCTTT.

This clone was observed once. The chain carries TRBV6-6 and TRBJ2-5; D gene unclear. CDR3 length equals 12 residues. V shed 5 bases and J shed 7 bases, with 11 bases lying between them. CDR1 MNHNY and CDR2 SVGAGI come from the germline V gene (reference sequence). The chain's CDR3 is CASSRLGGTQYF. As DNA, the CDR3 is TGTGCCAGCAGTCGTCTCGGTGGGACCCAGTACTTC.

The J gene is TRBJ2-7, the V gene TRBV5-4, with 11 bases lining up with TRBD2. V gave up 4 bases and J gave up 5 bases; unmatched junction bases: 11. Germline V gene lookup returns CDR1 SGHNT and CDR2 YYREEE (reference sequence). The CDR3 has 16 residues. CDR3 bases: TGTGCCAGCAGCCAAACAACTTCTAGCGGGGGGCACGAGCAGTACGTC. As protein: CASSQTTSSGGHEQYV.

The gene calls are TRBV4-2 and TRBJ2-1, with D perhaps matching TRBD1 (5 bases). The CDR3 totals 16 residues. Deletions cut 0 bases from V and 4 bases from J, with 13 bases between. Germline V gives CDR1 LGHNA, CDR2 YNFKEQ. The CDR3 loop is CASSQELAGLYNEQFF. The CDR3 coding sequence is TGTGCCAGCAGCCAAGAATTGGCAGGGTTATACAATGAGCAGTTCTTC.

The CDR3 reads CASSLGRANTEAFF. DNA of the CDR3: TGTGCCAGCAGCTTAGGTCGAGCGAACACTGAAGCTTTCTTT. The chain joins TRBV7-6 to TRBJ1-1; no clear D gene. This CDR3 region has 14 residues. Germline V lookup: CDR1 SGHVS, CDR2 FNYEAQ. The V and J ends lost 1 base and 1 base respectively, with 7 bases between them.

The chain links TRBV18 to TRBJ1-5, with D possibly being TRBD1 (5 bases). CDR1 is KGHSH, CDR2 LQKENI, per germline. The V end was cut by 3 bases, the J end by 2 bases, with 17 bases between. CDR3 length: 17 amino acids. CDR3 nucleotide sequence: TGTGCCAGCTCACCCTCGGGCAGGGCGGTTGGCAATCAGCCCCAGCATTTT. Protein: CASSPSGRAVGNQPQHF.

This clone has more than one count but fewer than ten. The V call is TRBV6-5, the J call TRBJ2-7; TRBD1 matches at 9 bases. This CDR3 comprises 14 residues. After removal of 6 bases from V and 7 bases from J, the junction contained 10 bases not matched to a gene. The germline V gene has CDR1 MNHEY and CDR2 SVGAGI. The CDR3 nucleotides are TGTGCCAGCAGCTCCGGGACAGGGTCGGGGGAGCAGTACTTC. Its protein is CASSSGTGSGEQYF.

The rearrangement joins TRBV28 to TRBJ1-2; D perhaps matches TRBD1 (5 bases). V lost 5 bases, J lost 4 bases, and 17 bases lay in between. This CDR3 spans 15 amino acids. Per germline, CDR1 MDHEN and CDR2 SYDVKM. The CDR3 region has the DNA TGTGCCAGCAGTCCCCAGAGCAGGGTAATCTATGGCTACACCTTC. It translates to CASSPQSRVIYGYTF.

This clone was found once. As DNA, the CDR3 is TGTGCCAGCAGCCCCGGACAGTGGTCCACTGAAGCTTTCTTT. This codes for CASSPGQWSTEAFF. V and J are TRBV6-5 and TRBJ1-1, with D perhaps TRBD1 (6 bases). Trimming removed 6 bases from V and 4 bases from J, with 15 bases in between. There are 14 residues in the CDR3. Germline lookup yields CDR1 MNHEY and CDR2 SVGAGI.

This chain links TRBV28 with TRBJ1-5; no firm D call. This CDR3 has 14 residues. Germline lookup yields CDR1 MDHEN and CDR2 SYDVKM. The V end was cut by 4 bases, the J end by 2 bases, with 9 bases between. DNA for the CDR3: TGTGCCAGCAGTTCACCCTCGGGCAATCAGCCCCAGCATTTT. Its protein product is CASSSPSGNQPQHF.

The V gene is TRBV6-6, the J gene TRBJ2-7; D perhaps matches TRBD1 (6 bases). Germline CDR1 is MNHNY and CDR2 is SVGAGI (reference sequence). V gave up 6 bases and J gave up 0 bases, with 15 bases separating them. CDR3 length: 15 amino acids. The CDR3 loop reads CASSGLGHSSYEQYF. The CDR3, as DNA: TGTGCCAGCAGCGGCTTGGGACACAGCTCCTACGAGCAGTACTTC.

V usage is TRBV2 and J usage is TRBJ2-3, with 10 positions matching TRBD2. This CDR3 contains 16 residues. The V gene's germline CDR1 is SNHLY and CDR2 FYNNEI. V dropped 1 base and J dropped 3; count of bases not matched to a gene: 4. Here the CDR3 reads CASSEGFSGGTDTQYF. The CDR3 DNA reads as TGTGCCAGCAGTGAAGGGTTTAGCGGGGGGACAGATACGCAGTATTTT.

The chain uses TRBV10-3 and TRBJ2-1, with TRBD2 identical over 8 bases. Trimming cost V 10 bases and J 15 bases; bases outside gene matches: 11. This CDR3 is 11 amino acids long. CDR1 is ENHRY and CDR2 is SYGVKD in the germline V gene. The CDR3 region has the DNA TGTGCCACGAAATCGGGACTAGAGGGGTTCTTC. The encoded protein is CATKSGLEGFF.

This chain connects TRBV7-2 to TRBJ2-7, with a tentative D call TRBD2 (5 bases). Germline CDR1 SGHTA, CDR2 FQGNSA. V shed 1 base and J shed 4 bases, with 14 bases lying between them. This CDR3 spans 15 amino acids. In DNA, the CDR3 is TGTGCCAGCAGCTTAGATTGGGGTTCGGGGTACGAGCAGTACGTC. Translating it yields CASSLDWGSGYEQYV.

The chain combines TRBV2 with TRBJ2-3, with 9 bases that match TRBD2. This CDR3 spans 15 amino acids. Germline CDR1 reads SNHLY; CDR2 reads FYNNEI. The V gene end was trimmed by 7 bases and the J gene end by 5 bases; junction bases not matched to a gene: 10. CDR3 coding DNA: TGTGCCAGCATTCTTAGCGGGGGCCTCGGAGATACGCAGTATTTT. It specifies CASILSGGLGDTQYF.

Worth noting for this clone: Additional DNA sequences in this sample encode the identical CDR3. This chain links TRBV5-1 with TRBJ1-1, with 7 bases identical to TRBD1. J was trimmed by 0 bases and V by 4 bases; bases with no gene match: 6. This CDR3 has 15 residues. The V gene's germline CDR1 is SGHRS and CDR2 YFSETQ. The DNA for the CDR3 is TGCGCCAGCAGCCCAAGGACAGGATTGAACACTGAAGCTTTCTTT. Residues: CASSPRTGLNTEAFF.

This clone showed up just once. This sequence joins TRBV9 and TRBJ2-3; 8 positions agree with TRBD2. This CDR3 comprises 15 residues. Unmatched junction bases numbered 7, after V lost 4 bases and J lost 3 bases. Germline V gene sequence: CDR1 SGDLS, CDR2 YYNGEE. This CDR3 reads CASSFGGAGTDTQYF. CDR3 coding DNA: TGTGCCAGCAGCTTCGGGGGGGCCGGGACAGATACGCAGTATTTT. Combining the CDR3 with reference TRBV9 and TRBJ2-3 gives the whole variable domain DSGVTQTPKHLITATGQRVTLRCSPRSGDLSVYWYQQSLDQGLQFLIQYYNGEERAKGNILERFSAQQFPDLHSELNLSSLELGDSALYFCASSFGGAGTDTQYFGPGTRLTVL.

CDR3 sequence (DNA): TGTGCCAGCAGTTACTCTAGCGGGACTACCTACGAGCAGTACTTC. As protein: CASSYSSGTTYEQYF. The chain has TRBV6-5 and TRBJ2-7; 8 bases line up with TRBD2. Germline values: CDR1 MNHEY, CDR2 SVGAGI. V shed 0 bases and J 2 bases; nucleotides not matched to a gene: 3. The CDR3 consists of 15 residues.

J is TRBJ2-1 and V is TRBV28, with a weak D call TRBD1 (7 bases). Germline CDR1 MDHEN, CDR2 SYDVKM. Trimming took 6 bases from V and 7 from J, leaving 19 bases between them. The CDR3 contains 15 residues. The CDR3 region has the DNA TGTGCCAGCAGGACATCGGCAGGGGGGTGGAATGAGCAGTTCTTC. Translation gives CASRTSAGGWNEQFF.

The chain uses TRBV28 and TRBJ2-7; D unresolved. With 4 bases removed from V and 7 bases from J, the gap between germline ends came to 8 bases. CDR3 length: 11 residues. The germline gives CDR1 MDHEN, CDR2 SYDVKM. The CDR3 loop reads CASSSREEQYF. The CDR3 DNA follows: TGTGCCAGCAGTTCTCGCGAGGAGCAGTACTTC.

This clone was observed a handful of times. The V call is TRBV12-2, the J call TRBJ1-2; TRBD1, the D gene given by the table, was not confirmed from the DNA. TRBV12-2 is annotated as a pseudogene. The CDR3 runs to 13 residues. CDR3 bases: TGTGCAAGTCGTGCTTGTTGGCTCTATGGCTACACCTTC. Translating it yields CASRACWLYGYTF.

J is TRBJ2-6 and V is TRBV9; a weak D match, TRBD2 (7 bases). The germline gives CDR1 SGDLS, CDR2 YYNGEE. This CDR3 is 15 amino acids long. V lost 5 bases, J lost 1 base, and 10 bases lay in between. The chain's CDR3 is CASRRGLSGANVLTF. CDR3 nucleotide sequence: TGTGCCAGCAGGCGGGGGCTTTCTGGGGCCAACGTCCTGACTTTC.

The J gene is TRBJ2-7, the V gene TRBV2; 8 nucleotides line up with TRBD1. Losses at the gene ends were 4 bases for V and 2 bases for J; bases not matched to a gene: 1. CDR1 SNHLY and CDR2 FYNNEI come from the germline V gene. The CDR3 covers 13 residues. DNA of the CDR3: TGTGCCAGCAGTGGGACAGGGACCTACGAGCAGTACTTC. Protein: CASSGTGTYEQYF.